These T cell receptor beta chains were read from a single sample in a study of T cell repertoires in ileal Crohn's disease. Method: immunoSEQ multiplex PCR; TCRdb's copy keeps in-frame clones and lacks some. In the table there are some 14,000 clones, about 73% of which are singletons. Sequencing input: ileal tissue. The receptors shown here come from an adult with Crohn's disease. CDR3s include the opening cysteine and the closing phenylalanine or tryptophan. The order of the fields is clone size, V gene, CDR3 protein. Not all rows give a size; the values are once, few, many and, for expanded clones, a class.

NA,TRBV28,CASSTTGQGLSQPQHF
NA,TRBV6-6,CASSLAGREQFF
NA,TRBV6-5,CASSYRGAGDTEAFF
once,TRBV7-2,CASSLASTEAERPQHF
NA,TRBV6-5,CASSRVYSNQPQHF
NA,TRBV7-2,CASSSRQGANGYTF
NA,TRBV7-6,CASSLADIRGNTIYF
few,TRBV28,CASTGAGTRPSTDTQYF
NA,TRBV6-1,CASSRRLAGKETQYF
NA,TRBV28,CASSSDRAYQGSYNSPLHF
NA,TRBV10-3,CAIAYVGRGNIEAFF
NA,TRBV2,CASSATPRGGEQYF
NA,TRBV5-1,CASRSREEINEQFF
NA,TRBV7-9,CASSTKTGDEQFF
medium-sized,TRBV6-1,CASTSTDTQYF
NA,TRBV6-1,CASSAIRGQGPGELFF
NA,TRBV5-4,CASSRRLAASYNEQFF
NA,TRBV30,CATSSGLTKNIQYF
NA,TRBV5-1,CASSPAGQGAGEQYF
NA,TRBV5-1,CASSLGLDDTQYF
NA,TRBV28,CASSNRGLGNTIYF
NA,TRBV29-1,CSVTGKGPQETQYF
NA,TRBV6-1,CASRLGGSGANVLTF
NA,TRBV7-9,CASSPRGAADTQYF
NA,TRBV5-1,CASSLEGTGEETQYF
NA,TRBV6-1,CASRQGENSPLHF
NA,TRBV4-1,CASSQGPHQGPLHF
NA,TRBV30,CAWSDRLPNEQFF